A selection of T cell receptor beta chains follows, all from one sample in a study of T cells expressing NK-cell markers. Using the 5' RACE reads, TCRdb records one entry per CDR3 protein without DNA. The repertoire shows about 390,000 distinct CDR3 sequences; the top ten hold about 10%. Sequences were obtained from blood T cells: a sorted CD56 or NKG2C T cell subset, CD4+ or CD8+ T cells, or bulk PBMC T cells (not recorded which). The source is a woman in her 50s in good health. Both conserved end residues are part of each CDR3. Each record gives: J gene, V gene, CDR3 protein.

j_gene: TRBJ2-6; v_gene: TRBV24-1; CDR3aa: CATSAPGANVLTF
j_gene: TRBJ1-3; v_gene: TRBV7-9; CDR3aa: CASSDAGGTIYF
j_gene: TRBJ1-2; v_gene: TRBV4-1; CDR3aa: CASSDGTANYGYTF
j_gene: TRBJ2-7; v_gene: TRBV4-1; CDR3aa: CASSQDGAGYEQYF
j_gene: TRBJ2-1; v_gene: TRBV7-3; CDR3aa: CASSLAGGPYYEQFF
j_gene: TRBJ1-4; v_gene: TRBV6-6; CDR3aa: CASSYSDIEKLFF
j_gene: TRBJ1-1; v_gene: TRBV27; CDR3aa: CASSPTLGRRVGNTEAFF
j_gene: TRBJ2-7; v_gene: TRBV7-6; CDR3aa: CASSSRRQGYEQYF
j_gene: TRBJ2-3; v_gene: TRBV2; CDR3aa: CASSERGLAQYF
j_gene: TRBJ2-2; v_gene: TRBV5-1; CDR3aa: CASSFSTSGIFRGTGELFF
j_gene: TRBJ2-5; v_gene: TRBV29-1; CDR3aa: CSVSGAVGETQYF
j_gene: TRBJ2-2; v_gene: TRBV24-1; CDR3aa: CATSDPSGTYTGELFF
j_gene: TRBJ2-3; v_gene: TRBV24-1; CDR3aa: CATRGGEETDTDTQYF
j_gene: TRBJ2-3; v_gene: TRBV28; CDR3aa: CASSLGQRGTDTQYF
j_gene: TRBJ1-5; v_gene: TRBV6-6; CDR3aa: CASSPPPSSRGRNQPQHF
j_gene: TRBJ2-7; v_gene: TRBV7-2; CDR3aa: CASSLGGFKVGEQYF
j_gene: TRBJ2-7; v_gene: TRBV7-8; CDR3aa: CASSGRDSAYEQYF
j_gene: TRBJ2-7; v_gene: TRBV7-8; CDR3aa: CASSTWGLNYEQYF
j_gene: TRBJ2-7; v_gene: TRBV6-6; CDR3aa: CASSYSWGGRLNEQYF
j_gene: TRBJ1-1; v_gene: TRBV2; CDR3aa: CASSPHRVEAFF
j_gene: TRBJ2-1; v_gene: TRBV3-1; CDR3aa: CASSQGLSGYNEQFF
j_gene: TRBJ2-7; v_gene: TRBV7-2; CDR3aa: CASSLGPLYEQYF
j_gene: TRBJ2-5; v_gene: TRBV3-1; CDR3aa: CASSPLAGGAETQYF
j_gene: TRBJ1-3; v_gene: TRBV20-1; CDR3aa: CSARLRGGNTIYF
j_gene: TRBJ2-2; v_gene: TRBV20-1; CDR3aa: CSAVTPSGTGELFF
j_gene: TRBJ1-6; v_gene: TRBV12-3/TRBV12-4; CDR3aa: CATMDRGSYNSPLHF
j_gene: TRBJ1-2; v_gene: TRBV20-1; CDR3aa: CSASWHGGVGQGRFNYGYTF
j_gene: TRBJ2-1; v_gene: TRBV29-1; CDR3aa: CSGGTSVHEQFF
j_gene: TRBJ2-1; v_gene: TRBV2; CDR3aa: CASNGRAGNEQFF
j_gene: TRBJ2-1; v_gene: TRBV5-1; CDR3aa: CASSPGLAGKASYNEQFF
j_gene: TRBJ2-1; v_gene: TRBV5-1; CDR3aa: CASTQGYEQFF
j_gene: TRBJ2-2; v_gene: TRBV3-1; CDR3aa: CASSLVSGELFF
j_gene: TRBJ1-2; v_gene: TRBV20-1; CDR3aa: CSAYHSGLANYGYTF
j_gene: TRBJ2-3; v_gene: TRBV20-1; CDR3aa: CSASYRGGAWSDTQYF
j_gene: TRBJ2-5; v_gene: TRBV20-1; CDR3aa: CSAKREGLGGETQYF
j_gene: TRBJ2-5; v_gene: TRBV18; CDR3aa: CASTWTVKETQYF
j_gene: TRBJ1-1; v_gene: TRBV12-3/TRBV12-4; CDR3aa: CASSYRASGEAFF
j_gene: TRBJ2-7; v_gene: TRBV4-1; CDR3aa: CASSNPSGRYEQYF
j_gene: TRBJ1-5; v_gene: TRBV4-1; CDR3aa: CASSQARGLNQPQHF
j_gene: TRBJ2-7; v_gene: TRBV2; CDR3aa: CASRATLVSEQYF
j_gene: TRBJ2-2; v_gene: TRBV6-5; CDR3aa: CASTLFLRQGTPGSCFF
j_gene: TRBJ2-2; v_gene: TRBV29-1; CDR3aa: CSNRDVNTGELFF
j_gene: TRBJ2-1; v_gene: TRBV7-9; CDR3aa: CASSLTRRVYNEQFF
j_gene: TRBJ1-2; v_gene: TRBV29-1; CDR3aa: CSGIGETGVNTF
j_gene: TRBJ2-1; v_gene: TRBV12-3/TRBV12-4; CDR3aa: CASSVGSGANNEQFF
j_gene: TRBJ2-1; v_gene: TRBV24-1; CDR3aa: CATSGGPGLDYNEQFF
j_gene: TRBJ1-1; v_gene: TRBV12-3/TRBV12-4; CDR3aa: CASSLRGQVYMNTEAFF
j_gene: TRBJ2-1; v_gene: TRBV7-2; CDR3aa: CASLGLALSNEQFF
j_gene: TRBJ1-1; v_gene: TRBV5-4; CDR3aa: CASSAPSENTEAFF
j_gene: TRBJ2-4; v_gene: TRBV12-3/TRBV12-4; CDR3aa: CASRASGNIQYF
j_gene: TRBJ2-1; v_gene: TRBV7-3; CDR3aa: CASSLGGGLADNEQFF
j_gene: TRBJ1-1; v_gene: TRBV18; CDR3aa: CASSPRTDTEAFF
j_gene: TRBJ2-7; v_gene: TRBV12-3/TRBV12-4; CDR3aa: CASSGNGPLAGVSYEQYF